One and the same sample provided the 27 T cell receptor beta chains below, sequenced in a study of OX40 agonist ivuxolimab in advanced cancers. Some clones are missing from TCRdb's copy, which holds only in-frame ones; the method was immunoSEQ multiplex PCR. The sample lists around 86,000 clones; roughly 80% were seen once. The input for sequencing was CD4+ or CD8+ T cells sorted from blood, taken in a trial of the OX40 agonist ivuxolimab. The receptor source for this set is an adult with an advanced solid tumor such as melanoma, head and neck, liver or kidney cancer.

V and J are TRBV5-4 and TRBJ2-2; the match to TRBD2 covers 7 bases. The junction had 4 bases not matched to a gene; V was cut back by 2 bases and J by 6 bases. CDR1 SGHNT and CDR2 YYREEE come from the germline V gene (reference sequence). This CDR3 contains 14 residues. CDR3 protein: CASSLRGEAGELFF. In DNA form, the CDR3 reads TGTGCCAGCAGCTTACGGGGGGAGGCCGGGGAGCTGTTTTTT.

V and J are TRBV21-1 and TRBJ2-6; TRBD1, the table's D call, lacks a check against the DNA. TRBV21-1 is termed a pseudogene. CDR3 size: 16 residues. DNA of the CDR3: TGTGCCAGCAGCCAACAGGGAGCAGCTGGGGCCAACGTCCTGACTTTC. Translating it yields CASSQQGAAGANVLTF.

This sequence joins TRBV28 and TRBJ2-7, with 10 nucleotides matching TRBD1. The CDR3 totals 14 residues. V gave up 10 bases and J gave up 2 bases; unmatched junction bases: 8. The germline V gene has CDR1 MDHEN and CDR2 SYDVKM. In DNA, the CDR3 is TGTGCCACCAAGCGGGGACAGGGGACCTACGAGCAGTACTTC. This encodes CATKRGQGTYEQYF.

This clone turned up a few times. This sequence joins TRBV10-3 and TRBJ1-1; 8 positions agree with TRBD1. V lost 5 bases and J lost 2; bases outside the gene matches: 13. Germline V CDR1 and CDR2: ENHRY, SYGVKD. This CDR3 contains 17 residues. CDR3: CAISPGQGASSNTEAFF. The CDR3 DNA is TGTGCCATCAGTCCCGGACAGGGAGCCTCGAGTAACACTGAAGCTTTCTTT.

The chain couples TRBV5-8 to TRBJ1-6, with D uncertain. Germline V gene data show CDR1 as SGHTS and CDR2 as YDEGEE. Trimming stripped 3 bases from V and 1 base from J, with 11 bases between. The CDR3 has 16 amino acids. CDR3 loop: CASSSSGVSYNSPLHF. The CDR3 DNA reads TGTGCCAGCAGCTCGTCCGGGGTTTCCTATAATTCACCCCTCCACTTT.

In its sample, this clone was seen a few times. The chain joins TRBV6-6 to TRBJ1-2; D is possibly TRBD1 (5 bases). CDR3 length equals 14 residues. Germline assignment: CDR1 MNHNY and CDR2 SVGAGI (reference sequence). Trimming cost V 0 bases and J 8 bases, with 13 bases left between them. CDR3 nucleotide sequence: TGTGCCAGCAGTTACTCAGGGGTATCGGGCGGCTACACCTTC. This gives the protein CASSYSGVSGGYTF.

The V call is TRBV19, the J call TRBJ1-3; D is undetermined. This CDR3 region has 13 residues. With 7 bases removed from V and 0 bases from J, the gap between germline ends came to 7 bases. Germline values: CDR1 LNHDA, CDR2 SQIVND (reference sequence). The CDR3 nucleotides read TGTGCCAGTACCGAAAACTCTGGAAACACCATATATTTT. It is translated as CASTENSGNTIYF.

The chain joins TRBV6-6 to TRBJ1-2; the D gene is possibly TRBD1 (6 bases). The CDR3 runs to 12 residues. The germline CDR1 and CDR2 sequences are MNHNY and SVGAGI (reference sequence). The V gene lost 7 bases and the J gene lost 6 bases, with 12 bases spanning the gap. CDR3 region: CASNFGGHGYTF. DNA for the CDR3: TGTGCCAGCAACTTTGGGGGCCATGGCTACACCTTC.

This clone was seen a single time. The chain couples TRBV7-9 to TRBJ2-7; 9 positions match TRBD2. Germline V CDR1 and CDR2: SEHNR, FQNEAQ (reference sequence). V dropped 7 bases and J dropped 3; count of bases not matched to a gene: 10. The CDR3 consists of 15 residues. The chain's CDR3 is CASTLGTSRHYEQYF. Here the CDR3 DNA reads TGTGCCAGCACCCTGGGGACTAGCAGGCACTACGAGCAGTACTTC.

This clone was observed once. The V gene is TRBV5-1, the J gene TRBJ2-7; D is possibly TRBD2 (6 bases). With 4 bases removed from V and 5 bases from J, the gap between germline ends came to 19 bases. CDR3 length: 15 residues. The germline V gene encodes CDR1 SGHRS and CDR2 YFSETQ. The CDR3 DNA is TGCGCCAGCAGCGAGAGCCTAGCGTCTTGGAACGAGCAGTACTTC. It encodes CASSESLASWNEQYF.

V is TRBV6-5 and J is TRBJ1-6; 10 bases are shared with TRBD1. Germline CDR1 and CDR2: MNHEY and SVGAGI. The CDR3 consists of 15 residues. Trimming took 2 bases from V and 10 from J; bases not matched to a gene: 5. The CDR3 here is CASSYAGTGDSPLHF. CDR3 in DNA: TGTGCCAGCAGTTACGCCGGGACAGGGGACTCACCCCTCCACTTT.

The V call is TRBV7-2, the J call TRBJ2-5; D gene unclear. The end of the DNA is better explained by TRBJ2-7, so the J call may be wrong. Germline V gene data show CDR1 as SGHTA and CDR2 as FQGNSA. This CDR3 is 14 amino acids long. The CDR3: CASSLGHSSYEQYF. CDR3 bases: TGTGCCAGCAGCTTAGGGCACAGCTCCTACGAGCAGTACTTC.

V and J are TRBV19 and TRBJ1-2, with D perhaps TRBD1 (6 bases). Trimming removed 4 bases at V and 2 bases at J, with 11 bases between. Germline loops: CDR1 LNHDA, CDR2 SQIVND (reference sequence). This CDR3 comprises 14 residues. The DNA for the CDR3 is TGTGCCAGTAGTAATTACAGGGACAACTATGGCTACACCTTC. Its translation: CASSNYRDNYGYTF.

CDR3 sequence reads: CASRPGGRGLVYEQFF. CDR3 coding DNA: TGTGCCAGCCGACCGGGGGGGCGGGGGCTCGTCTATGAGCAGTTCTTC. The V call is TRBV5-4, the J call TRBJ2-1; TRBD2 matches at 8 bases. The CDR3 spans 16 residues. The ends lost 7 bases at V and 8 bases at J; junction bases unmatched: 17. Germline CDR1 is SGHNT and CDR2 is YYREEE (reference sequence).

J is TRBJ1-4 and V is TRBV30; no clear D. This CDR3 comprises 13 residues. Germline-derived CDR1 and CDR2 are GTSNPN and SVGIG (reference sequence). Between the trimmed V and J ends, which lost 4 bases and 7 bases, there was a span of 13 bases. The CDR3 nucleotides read TGTGCCTGGAAAGGCAGTTTCATTGAAAAACTGTTTTTT. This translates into CAWKGSFIEKLFF.

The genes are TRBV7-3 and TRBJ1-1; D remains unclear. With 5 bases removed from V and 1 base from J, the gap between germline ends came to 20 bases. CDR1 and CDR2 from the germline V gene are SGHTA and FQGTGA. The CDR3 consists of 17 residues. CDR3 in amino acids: CASSKNGGLGKNTEAFF. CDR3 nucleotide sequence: TGTGCCAGCAGCAAAAATGGCGGCCTAGGGAAGAACACTGAAGCTTTCTTT.

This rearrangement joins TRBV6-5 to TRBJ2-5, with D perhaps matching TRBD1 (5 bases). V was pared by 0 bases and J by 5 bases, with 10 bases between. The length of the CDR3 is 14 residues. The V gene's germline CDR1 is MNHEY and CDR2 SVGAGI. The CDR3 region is CASSYSQASETQYF. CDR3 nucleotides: TGTGCCAGCAGTTACTCACAGGCATCCGAGACCCAGTACTTC.

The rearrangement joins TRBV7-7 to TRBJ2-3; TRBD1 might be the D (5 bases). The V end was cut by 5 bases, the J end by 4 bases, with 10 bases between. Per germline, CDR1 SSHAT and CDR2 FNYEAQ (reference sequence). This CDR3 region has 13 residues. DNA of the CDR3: TGTGCCAGCAGCCCACAGGTGTCAGATACGCAGTATTTT. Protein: CASSPQVSDTQYF.

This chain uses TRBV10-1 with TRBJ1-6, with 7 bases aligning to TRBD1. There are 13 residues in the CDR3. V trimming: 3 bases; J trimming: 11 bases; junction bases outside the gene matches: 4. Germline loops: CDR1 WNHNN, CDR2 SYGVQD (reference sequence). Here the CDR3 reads CASSDNRGTPLHF. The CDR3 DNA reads TGCGCCAGCAGTGATAACAGGGGCACACCCCTCCACTTT.

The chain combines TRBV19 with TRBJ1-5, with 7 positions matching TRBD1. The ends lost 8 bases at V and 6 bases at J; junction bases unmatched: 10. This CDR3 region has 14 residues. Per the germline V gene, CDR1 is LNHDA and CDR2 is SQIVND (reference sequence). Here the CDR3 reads CASGHTGESQPQHF. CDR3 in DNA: TGTGCCAGTGGACATACAGGGGAAAGTCAGCCCCAGCATTTT. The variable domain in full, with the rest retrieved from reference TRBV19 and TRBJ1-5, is DGGITQSPKYLFRKEGQNVTLSCEQNLNHDAMYWYRQDPGQGLRLIYYSQIVNDFQKGDIAEGYSVSREKKESFPLTVTSAQKNPTAFYLCASGHTGESQPQHFGDGTRLSIL.

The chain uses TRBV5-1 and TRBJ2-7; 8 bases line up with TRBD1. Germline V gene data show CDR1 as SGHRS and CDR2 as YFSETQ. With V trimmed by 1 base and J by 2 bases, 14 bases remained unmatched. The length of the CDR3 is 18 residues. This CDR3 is CASSLFGQGELVPYEQYF. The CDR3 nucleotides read TGCGCCAGCAGCTTGTTCGGACAGGGAGAATTAGTCCCCTACGAGCAGTACTTC.

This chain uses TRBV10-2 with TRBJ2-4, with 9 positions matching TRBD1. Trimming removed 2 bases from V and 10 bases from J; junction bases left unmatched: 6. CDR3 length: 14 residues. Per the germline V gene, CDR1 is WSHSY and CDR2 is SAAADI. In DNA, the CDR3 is TGCGCCAGCAGTGAGCCGGGACAGGGTGGAATTCAGTACTTC. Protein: CASSEPGQGGIQYF.

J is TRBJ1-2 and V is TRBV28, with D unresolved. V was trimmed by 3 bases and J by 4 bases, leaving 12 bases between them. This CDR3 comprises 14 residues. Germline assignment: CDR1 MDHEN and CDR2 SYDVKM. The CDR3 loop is CASSLGRLGYGYTF. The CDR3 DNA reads TGTGCCAGCAGTTTGGGCAGGCTTGGCTATGGCTACACCTTC.

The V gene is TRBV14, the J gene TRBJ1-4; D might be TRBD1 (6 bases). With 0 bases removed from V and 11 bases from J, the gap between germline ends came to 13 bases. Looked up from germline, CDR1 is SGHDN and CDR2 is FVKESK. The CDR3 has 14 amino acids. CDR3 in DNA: TGTGCCAGCAGCCAAGAAGGGCGGGGGGGCAAACTGTTTTTT. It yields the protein CASSQEGRGGKLFF.

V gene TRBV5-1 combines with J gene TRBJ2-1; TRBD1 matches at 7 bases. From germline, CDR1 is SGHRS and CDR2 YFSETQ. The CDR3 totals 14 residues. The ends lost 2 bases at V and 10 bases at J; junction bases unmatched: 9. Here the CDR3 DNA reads TGCGCCAGCAGCTTCGGGACAGACCTGGGGGAGCAGTTCTTC. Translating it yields CASSFGTDLGEQFF.

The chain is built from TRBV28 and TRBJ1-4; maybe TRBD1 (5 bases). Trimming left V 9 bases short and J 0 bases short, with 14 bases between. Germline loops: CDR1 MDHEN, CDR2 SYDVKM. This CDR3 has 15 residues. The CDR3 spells CASSLRGATNEKLFF. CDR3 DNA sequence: TGTGCCAGTTCCTTAAGGGGAGCAACTAATGAAAAACTGTTTTTT.

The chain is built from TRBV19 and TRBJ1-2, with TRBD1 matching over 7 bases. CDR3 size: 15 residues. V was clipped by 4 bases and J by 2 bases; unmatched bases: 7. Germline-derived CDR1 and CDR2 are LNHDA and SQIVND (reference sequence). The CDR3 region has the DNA TGTGCCAGTAGTAACAGGGGCAGCTCAAACTATGGCTACACCTTC. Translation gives CASSNRGSSNYGYTF. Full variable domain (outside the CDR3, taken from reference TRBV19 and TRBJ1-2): DGGITQSPKYLFRKEGQNVTLSCEQNLNHDAMYWYRQDPGQGLRLIYYSQIVNDFQKGDIAEGYSVSREKKESFPLTVTSAQKNPTAFYLCASSNRGSSNYGYTFGSGTRLTVV.